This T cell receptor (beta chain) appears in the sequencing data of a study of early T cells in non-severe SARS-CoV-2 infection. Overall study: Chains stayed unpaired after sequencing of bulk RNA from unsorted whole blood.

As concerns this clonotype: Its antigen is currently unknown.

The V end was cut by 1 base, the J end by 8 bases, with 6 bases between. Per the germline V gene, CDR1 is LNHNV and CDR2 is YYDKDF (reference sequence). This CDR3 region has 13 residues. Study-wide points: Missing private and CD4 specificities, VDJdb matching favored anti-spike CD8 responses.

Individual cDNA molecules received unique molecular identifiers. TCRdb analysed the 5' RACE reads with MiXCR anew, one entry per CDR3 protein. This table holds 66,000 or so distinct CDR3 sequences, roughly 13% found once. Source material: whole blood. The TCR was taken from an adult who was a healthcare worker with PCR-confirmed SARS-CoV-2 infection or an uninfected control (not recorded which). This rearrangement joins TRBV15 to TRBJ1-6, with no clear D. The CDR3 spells CATSRVRDSPLHF. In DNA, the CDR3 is TGTGCCACCAGCAGAGTTCGTGATTCACCCCTCCACTTT.